Below, 9 T cell receptor beta chains from the same sample are listed, as sequenced in a study of blood T cell repertoires in COVID-19. The method was immunoSEQ multiplex PCR; TCRdb's version includes in-frame clones alone and lacks a portion of them. Among about 73,000 clones listed, roughly four fifths were seen once. The sample comprised peripheral blood. The receptors stem from a human donor in a cohort sampled during active COVID-19.

This chain links TRBV10-3 with TRBJ2-3; D perhaps matches TRBD1 (5 bases). Trimming cost V 4 bases and J 2 bases, with 16 bases left between them. Germline V lookup: CDR1 ENHRY, CDR2 SYGVKD. The CDR3 runs 16 residues. The CDR3 DNA reads as TGTGCCATCAGTGCAGGGTTATCCACAGACACAGATACGCAGTATTTT. Encoded protein: CAISAGLSTDTDTQYF.

The J gene is TRBJ1-6, the V gene TRBV19, with 8 bases that match TRBD1. Trimming removed 9 bases from V and 13 bases from J; junction bases left unmatched: 11. CDR1 and CDR2 (germline): LNHDA, SQIVND (reference sequence). The CDR3 has 13 amino acids. In DNA form, the CDR3 reads TGTGCCAGCTCGGGACAGGCCCTGGGGCCCCTCCACTTT. It codes for CASSGQALGPLHF. The complete variable domain, with remaining parts taken from reference TRBV19 and TRBJ1-6, reads DGGITQSPKYLFRKEGQNVTLSCEQNLNHDAMYWYRQDPGQGLRLIYYSQIVNDFQKGDIAEGYSVSREKKESFPLTVTSAQKNPTAFYLCASSGQALGPLHFGNGTRLTVT.

This chain links TRBV5-1 with TRBJ2-1; D is ambiguous. The ends were cut back, 4 bases at V and 10 bases at J, with 12 bases in the middle. CDR3 length: 12 residues. Germline V gene data show CDR1 as SGHRS and CDR2 as YFSETQ. The DNA for the CDR3 is TGCGCCAGCAGCGATCAGCGTGGGGAGCAGTTCTTC. Its protein product is CASSDQRGEQFF.

This rearrangement joins TRBV6-4 to TRBJ1-4, with 7 bases identical to TRBD1. Germline loops: CDR1 MRHNA, CDR2 SNTAGT. V shed 9 bases, J shed 2 bases, and the junction held 15 bases outside the gene matches. The CDR3 is made up of 17 amino acids. CDR3 sequence: CARLDCDREETNEKLFF. For the CDR3, the DNA is TGTGCCAGACTAGACTGCGACAGGGAGGAGACTAATGAAAAACTGTTTTTT.

The DNA for the CDR3 is TGTGCCAGCACTAGGGGAGGGGAGACCCAGTACTTC. As protein: CASTRGGETQYF. The V gene is TRBV7-9, the J gene TRBJ2-5, with 7 bases aligning to TRBD2. The germline gives CDR1 SEHNR, CDR2 FQNEAQ (reference sequence). The CDR3 sequence is 12 residues long. Unmatched junction bases numbered 4, after V lost 7 bases and J lost 5 bases.

The chain combines TRBV7-2 with TRBJ2-3; 12 bases are a match to TRBD2. CDR1 and CDR2 from the germline V gene are SGHTA and FQGNSA. V gave up 5 bases and J gave up 2 bases; unmatched junction bases: 11. CDR3 length: 18 amino acids. The CDR3 DNA reads as TGTGCCAGCAGCGGGGATCCCTGGACTAGCGGGGTCACAGATACGCAGTATTTT. Translating it yields CASSGDPWTSGVTDTQYF. The variable domain in full, with the rest retrieved from reference TRBV7-2 and TRBJ2-3, is GAGVSQSPSNKVTEKGKDVELRCDPISGHTALYWYRQSLGQGLEFLIYFQGNSAPDKSGLPSDRFSAERTGGSVSTLTIQRTQQEDSAVYLCASSGDPWTSGVTDTQYFGPGTRLTVL.

As concerns this clone: Other nucleotide sequences from this sample produce the same CDR3. Written as DNA, the CDR3 is TGTGCCAGCAGCTCACAGGGGGCTGGGGCCAACGTCCTGACTTTC. Its translation is CASSSQGAGANVLTF. This chain connects TRBV7-3 to TRBJ2-6, with 8 positions matching TRBD1. Germline V lookup: CDR1 SGHTA, CDR2 FQGTGA. The V and J ends lost 4 bases and 2 bases, in that order; junction bases with no gene match: 1. The CDR3 contains 15 residues.

This clone was recorded once. V gene TRBV7-9 combines with J gene TRBJ2-7, with 11 nucleotides matching TRBD2. Unmatched junction bases numbered 7, after V lost 5 bases and J lost 1 base. The germline V gene encodes CDR1 SEHNR and CDR2 FQNEAQ (reference sequence). This CDR3 comprises 16 residues. The CDR3 here is CASSTRTSGRSYEQYF. The CDR3 DNA is TGTGCCAGCAGCACCCGGACTAGCGGGCGTTCCTACGAGCAGTACTTC.

This rearrangement joins TRBV11-3 to TRBJ2-2; 7 bases are a match to TRBD2. The CDR3 is 17 residues long. With V trimmed by 3 bases and J by 4 bases, 11 bases remained unmatched. In germline, CDR1 is SGHNT, CDR2 YENEEA. CDR3 region: CASSFTWTRGPTGELFF. As DNA, the CDR3 is TGTGCCAGCAGCTTCACCTGGACTAGGGGCCCCACCGGGGAGCTGTTTTTT.